Listed here are 10 T cell receptor beta chains from one sample, sequenced in a study of blood T cell repertoires in COVID-19. Assay used: immunoSEQ multiplex PCR; TCRdb lists only in-frame clones, some missing. The sample gives more than 200,000 clones, about 88% of which show up once; over 1.5% is in the top ten. The sequenced material came from peripheral blood. These receptors were collected from a man between 65 and 85 years old with acute or convalescent COVID-19.

Concerning this clone itself: The sample carries other DNA sequences with the same CDR3. This chain uses TRBV19 with TRBJ2-7, with 7 nucleotides matching TRBD1. V shed 3 bases, J shed 2 bases, and the junction held 4 bases outside the gene matches. CDR1 is LNHDA, CDR2 SQIVND, per germline (reference sequence). The CDR3 length is 14 residues. CDR3 in DNA: TGTGCCAGTAGTATCGGCAGGGGGACCTACGAGCAGTACTTC. Encoded protein: CASSIGRGTYEQYF.

This clone occurred a few times. The chain links TRBV30 to TRBJ1-4, with 12 bases identical to TRBD1. Germline values: CDR1 GTSNPN, CDR2 SVGIG (reference sequence). The V and J ends lost 3 bases and 7 bases, in that order; junction bases with no gene match: 9. The CDR3 runs to 16 residues. The CDR3 region is CAWRRGQGALSEKLFF. As DNA, the CDR3 is TGTGCCTGGAGGCGGGGACAGGGGGCTTTGAGTGAAAAACTGTTTTTT. Full variable domain (rest looked up from reference TRBV30 and TRBJ1-4): SQTIHQWPATLVQPVGSPLSLECTVEGTSNPNLYWYRQAAGRGLQLLFYSVGIGQISSEVPQNLSASRPQDRQFILSSKKLLLSDSGFYLCAWRRGQGALSEKLFFGSGTQLSVL.

V usage is TRBV2 and J usage is TRBJ2-6, with TRBD1 matching 8 bases. CDR3 length: 15 amino acids. The V segment lost 6 bases and the J segment 4 bases; nucleotides outside the gene matches: 5. Germline values: CDR1 SNHLY, CDR2 FYNNEI. The CDR3 sequence: CASSPRGRGANVLTF. CDR3 in DNA: TGTGCCAGCAGCCCCAGGGGGCGAGGGGCCAACGTCCTGACTTTC.

The V gene is TRBV6-1, the J gene TRBJ1-3; D might be TRBD1 (6 bases). CDR3 length: 13 residues. Trimming shortened V by 2 bases and J by 8 bases, and 10 bases separated the two germline ends. CDR1 is MNHNS, CDR2 SASEGT, per germline. The CDR3 protein is CASSEHRADTIYF. In DNA form, the CDR3 reads TGTGCCAGCAGTGAACACAGGGCTGACACCATATATTTT.

The chain has TRBV28 and TRBJ1-1; no clear D gene. Germline CDR1 MDHEN, CDR2 SYDVKM. The CDR3 has 15 amino acids. The germline V and J ends were trimmed by 6 bases and 0 bases, with 14 bases remaining between them. As DNA, the CDR3 is TGTGCCAGCAGCCCCCAGGTACCCATGAACACTGAAGCTTTCTTT. Amino acids: CASSPQVPMNTEAFF.

The rearrangement links TRBV6-5 to TRBJ1-1, with D hard to call. The germline CDR1 and CDR2 sequences are MNHEY and SVGAGI. CDR3 size: 13 residues. Trimming took off 5 bases at V and 1 base at J, with 8 bases between the two ends. The CDR3 DNA reads as TGTGCCAGCAGTCGGCAGCGGAACACTGAAGCTTTCTTT. Protein product: CASSRQRNTEAFF.

This chain links TRBV4-2 with TRBJ2-4; TRBD2 agrees at 11 bases. The CDR3 spans 18 residues. V was clipped by 0 bases and J by 3 bases; unmatched bases: 7. Germline V lookup: CDR1 LGHNA, CDR2 YNFKEQ. CDR3 amino acids: CASSQDPTSGTVKNIQYF. DNA of the CDR3: TGTGCCAGCAGCCAAGACCCGACTAGCGGGACCGTCAAAAACATTCAGTACTTC.

The chain is built from TRBV19 and TRBJ2-3, with a possible D match to TRBD2 (5 bases). The CDR3 spans 15 residues. Germline CDR1 and CDR2: LNHDA and SQIVND (reference sequence). Trimming shortened V by 1 base and J by 3 bases, and 11 bases separated the two germline ends. The CDR3 sequence: CASSIVAQPTDTQYF. CDR3 nucleotides: TGTGCCAGTAGTATAGTAGCGCAACCAACAGATACGCAGTATTTT.

This rearrangement joins TRBV6-2 or TRBV6-3 to TRBJ2-6, with D possibly being TRBD2 (5 bases). The germline V gene encodes CDR1 MNHEY and CDR2 SVGEGT. The CDR3 loop spans 15 amino acids. The V gene lost 2 bases and the J gene lost 4 bases, with 9 bases spanning the gap. CDR3 residues: CASSYRGSGANVLTF. The CDR3 bases are TGTGCCAGCAGTTACCGGGGTTCCGGGGCCAACGTCCTGACTTTC.

This sequence joins TRBV6-5 and TRBJ1-1; TRBD1 might be the D (5 bases). Germline values: CDR1 MNHEY, CDR2 SVGAGI. V shed 7 bases and J shed 5 bases, with 14 bases lying between them. The CDR3 has 13 residues. The CDR3 DNA reads TGTGCCAGCACCGGATCGGGGGAGACTGAAGCTTTCTTT. Protein: CASTGSGETEAFF.